This T cell receptor (beta chain) derives from a study of neoadjuvant anti-PD-1 for oral cavity cancer. Across the whole study: Nivolumab at 3 mg/kg was mostly given biweekly, three to four doses, pre-surgery. Around day 43, patients without progression received a fourth nivolumab dose before surgery.

Trimming took 6 bases from V and 3 from J, leaving 14 bases between them. Germline assignment: CDR1 SQVTM and CDR2 ANQGSEA. The CDR3 covers 14 residues. Time point in this sample: after neoadjuvant nivolumab, at surgical resection. This clone was recorded only once. PBMC libraries mostly used roughly 480 ng of input genomic DNA, with six replicates per sample. Generated by immunoSEQ multiplex PCR, the TCRdb table keeps only in-frame clones and is missing some. The sample contains more than 7,500 clones, 64% of which appear only once. The TCR originated in a person between 35 and 79 years old with oral cavity squamous cell carcinoma. The genes are TRBV29-1 and TRBJ1-4; tentatively, D is TRBD1 (5 bases). This material consisted of PBMCs, taken after nivolumab (anti-PD-1) treatment. Written as DNA, the CDR3 is TGCAGCGTCCCGGGGAGGGGTTCTAATGAAAAACTGTTTTTT. Residues: CSVPGRGSNEKLFF. Drawing the rest from reference TRBV29-1 and TRBJ1-4, the complete variable domain is SAVISQKPSRDICQRGTSLTIQCQVDSQVTMMFWYRQQPGQSLTLIATANQGSEATYESGFVIDKFPISRPNLTFSTLTVSNMSPEDSSIYLCSVPGRGSNEKLFFGSGTQLSVL.